This T cell receptor beta chain was sequenced during a study of CD8 T cells in ankylosing spondylitis. Study-wide findings and caveats: Several of the motif variants were reported before in synovial fluid and blood from reactive arthritis. The clones that were linked to disease were reported to be significantly enriched in matched synovial fluid samples from ankylosing spondylitis patients. One TCR beta motif, made up of under ten highly homologous variants, appeared characteristic of ankylosing spondylitis blood.

This clonotype was counted a few times. Antigen specificity is unknown. As the method for making TCR beta libraries, quantitative 5'-RACE with molecular barcodes was used. TCRdb ran MiXCR on the 5' RACE reads and lists one entry per CDR3 protein. The data hold approximately 220,000 distinct CDR3 sequences, with about 26% observed a single time. CDR1 is DFQATT, CDR2 SNEGSKA, per germline (reference sequence). CDR3 length: 14 amino acids. The junction had 6 bases not matched to a gene; V was cut back by 6 bases and J by 4 bases. Material for sequencing was blood, either unsorted or a sorted T cell fraction (not recorded which). This chain joins TRBV20-1 and TRBJ2-5; 12 nucleotides match TRBD2. The sequence was collected from a male donor with ankylosing spondylitis or in good health (not recorded which). Here the CDR3 DNA reads TGCAGTGCCACGACTAGCGGGAGTGGAGAGACCCAGTACTTC. This codes for CSATTSGSGETQYF.